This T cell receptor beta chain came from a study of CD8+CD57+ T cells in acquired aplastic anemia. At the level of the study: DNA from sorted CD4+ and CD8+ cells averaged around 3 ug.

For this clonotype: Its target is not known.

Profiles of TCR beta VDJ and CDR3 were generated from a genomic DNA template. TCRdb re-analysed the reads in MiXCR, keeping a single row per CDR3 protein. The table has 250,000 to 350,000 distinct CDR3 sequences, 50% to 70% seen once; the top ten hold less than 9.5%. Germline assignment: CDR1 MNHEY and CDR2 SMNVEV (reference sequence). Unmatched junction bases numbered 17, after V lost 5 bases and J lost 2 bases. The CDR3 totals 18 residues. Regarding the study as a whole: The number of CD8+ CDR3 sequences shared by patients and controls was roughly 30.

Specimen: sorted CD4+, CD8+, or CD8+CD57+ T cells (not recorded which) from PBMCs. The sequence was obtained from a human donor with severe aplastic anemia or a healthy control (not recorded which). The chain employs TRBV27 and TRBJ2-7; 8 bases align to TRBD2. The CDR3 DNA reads TGTGCCAGCAGTCCATACGGGGGTAGCGGGACCACTCCCTACGAGCAGTACTTC. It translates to CASSPYGGSGTTPYEQYF.